This passage covers 27 T cell receptor beta chains from one sample sequenced in a study of vaccination effects on CD4 cells after COVID-19. The antigens of these receptors remain unknown. The assay was immunoSEQ multiplex PCR, and TCRdb's table has in-frame clones only and misses some. The repertoire holds some 40,000 clones, approximately 72% seen once, with over 15% in the top ten. Antigen-specific CD4+ T cells were first expanded with viral peptide pools by the ViraFEST assay and only then sequenced. An approximately ten-day culture period preceded the isolation of CD4+ T cells. The person had PCR-confirmed SARS-CoV-2 infection between March and December 2020. This specimen consisted of CD4+ T cells from PBMCs cultured with HCoV-NL63 spike peptides, obtained before COVID-19 vaccination. The receptors originated from a human donor who had a prior SARS-CoV-2 infection.

This clone is a singleton in its sample. The chain couples TRBV3-1 (or the pseudogene TRBV3-2) to TRBJ1-2, with a tentative D call TRBD1 (5 bases). Trimming left V 3 bases short and J 3 bases short, with 14 bases between. Germline V gene data show CDR1 as LGHDT and CDR2 as YNNKEL (reference sequence). This CDR3 is 15 amino acids long. CDR3 bases: TGTGCCAGCAGCCAGGGGGGACGCCTAGACTATGGCTACACCTTC. It translates to CASSQGGRLDYGYTF.

The chain employs TRBV7-9 and TRBJ2-1, with 10 bases lining up with TRBD2. V lost 0 bases to trimming and J lost 0 bases; unmatched junction nucleotides: 5. In germline, CDR1 is SEHNR, CDR2 FQNEAQ (reference sequence). The CDR3 covers 18 residues. The CDR3 here is CASSLASGRTSSYNEQFF. CDR3 DNA sequence: TGTGCCAGCAGCTTAGCTAGCGGGAGGACCAGCTCCTACAATGAGCAGTTCTTC.

CDR3 sequence: CATSVQTTSTDTQYF. The CDR3 DNA follows: TGTGCCACCAGTGTACAGACCACTAGCACAGATACGCAGTATTTT. This chain uses TRBV24-1 with TRBJ2-3; D unresolved. The CDR3 is 15 amino acids. Germline-derived CDR1 and CDR2 are KGHDR and SFDVKD. Trimming took 5 bases from V and 0 from J, leaving 11 bases between them.

This clone has only a few counts. The chain links TRBV29-1 to TRBJ2-7; TRBD1 aligns across 10 bases. The germline V gene has CDR1 SQVTM and CDR2 ANQGSEA. The junction had 7 bases not matched to a gene; V was cut back by 3 bases and J by 5 bases. The CDR3 totals 14 residues. The CDR3 DNA reads TGCAGCGTTGAGGGCGGGACAGGGGCAAACGAGCAGTACTTC. Translated: CSVEGGTGANEQYF.

This chain joins TRBV5-1 and TRBJ2-1; D gene uncertain. V dropped 1 base and J dropped 9 bases, with 5 bases sitting between them. The CDR3 runs 11 residues. Germline CDR1 SGHRS, CDR2 YFSETQ. The CDR3, as DNA: TGCGCCAGCAGCTTGCTTGGTGAGCAGTTCTTC. Translated, it gives CASSLLGEQFF.

The sample holds a few counts of this clone. The chain uses TRBV9 and TRBJ1-1, with D maybe TRBD1 (6 bases). Germline V gene sequence: CDR1 SGDLS, CDR2 YYNGEE. Deletions cut 0 bases from V and 1 base from J, with 10 bases between. This CDR3 has 15 amino acids. The CDR3 here is CASSVGGQENTEAFF. In DNA form, the CDR3 reads TGTGCCAGCAGCGTAGGGGGACAAGAGAACACTGAAGCTTTCTTT.

This chain links TRBV4-1 with TRBJ2-1; 7 bases line up with TRBD1. Germline V lookup: CDR1 MGHRA, CDR2 YSYEKL. J lost 4 bases, V lost 5 bases, and 8 bases had no gene match. The CDR3 extends over 15 amino acids. CDR3 amino acids: CASSAPGQKYNEQFF. CDR3 nucleotides: TGCGCCAGCAGCGCCCCGGGACAGAAATACAATGAGCAGTTCTTC.

The chain recombines TRBV2 with TRBJ2-7; D uncertain. Germline CDR1 reads SNHLY; CDR2 reads FYNNEI. This CDR3 region has 13 residues. V was pared by 3 bases and J by 2 bases, with 8 bases between. The CDR3 DNA is TGTGCCAGCAGTGATGGCACAACCTACGAGCAGTACTTC. Translating it yields CASSDGTTYEQYF. Complete variable domain (other parts from reference TRBV2 and TRBJ2-7): EPEVTQTPSHQVTQMGQEVILRCVPISNHLYFYWYRQILGQKVEFLVSFYNNEISEKSEIFDDQFSVERPDGSNFTLKIRSTKLEDSAMYFCASSDGTTYEQYFGPGTRLTVT.

The chain is built from TRBV4-2 and TRBJ2-3; tentative D call: TRBD2 (5 bases). The germline V and J ends were trimmed by 0 bases and 8 bases, with 21 bases remaining between them. The germline V gene has CDR1 LGHNA and CDR2 YNFKEQ. The CDR3 extends over 17 amino acids. CDR3 DNA: TGTGCCAGCAGCCAAGAAAGACCTACAGTGGGGAGCGCTACGCAGTATTTT. Translation gives CASSQERPTVGSATQYF.

The rearrangement uses TRBV12-3 or TRBV12-4 and TRBJ2-3; tentative D call: TRBD2 (6 bases). The CDR3 sequence is 13 residues long. V dropped 5 bases and J dropped 6 bases, with 12 bases sitting between them. The CDR3 coding sequence is TGTGCCAGCAGTCTGGGGACTGTTGATACGCAGTATTTT. It translates to CASSLGTVDTQYF.

The chain links TRBV7-9 to TRBJ1-2; unclear D gene. V lost 2 bases, J lost 3 bases, and 10 bases lay in between. The CDR3 runs to 14 residues. Looked up from germline, CDR1 is SEHNR and CDR2 is FQNEAQ (reference sequence). The chain's CDR3 is CASSLRAEDYGYTF. CDR3 sequence (DNA): TGTGCCAGCAGCTTACGGGCCGAGGACTATGGCTACACCTTC. The full variable domain, with the rest looked up from reference TRBV7-9 and TRBJ1-2, is DTGVSQNPRHKITKRGQNVTFRCDPISEHNRLYWYRQTLGQGPEFLTYFQNEAQLEKSRLLSDRFSAERPKGSFSTLEIQRTEQGDSAMYLCASSLRAEDYGYTFGSGTRLTVV.

The J gene is TRBJ1-2, the V gene TRBV6-5, with D possibly TRBD1 on 6 matching bases. The CDR3 is 13 amino acids. With 5 bases removed from V and 10 bases from J, the gap between germline ends came to 17 bases. Germline CDR1 and CDR2: MNHEY and SVGAGI. This CDR3 reads CASSLLFSGDYTF. The CDR3 DNA follows: TGTGCCAGCAGTCTCCTCTTTTCAGGGGACTACACCTTC.

This chain uses TRBV5-6 with TRBJ1-6, with unresolved D. V was cut by 0 bases and J by 8 bases, with 9 bases left in between. This CDR3 spans 14 amino acids. CDR1 and CDR2 (germline): SGHDT, YYEEEE. The CDR3 nucleotides read TGTGCCAGCAGCTTGGGCAGAATTTATTCACCCCTCCACTTT. The encoded protein is CASSLGRIYSPLHF.

This chain uses TRBV7-9 with TRBJ2-3; 11 nucleotides align to TRBD2. The CDR3 contains 17 residues. Germline CDR1 and CDR2: SEHNR and FQNEAQ (reference sequence). The junction had 8 bases not matched to a gene; V was cut back by 0 bases and J by 6 bases. The CDR3 DNA reads TGTGCCAGCAGCTTAGCGCAAACTAGCGGGGGAGCGGATACGCAGTATTTT. Protein product: CASSLAQTSGGADTQYF.

V usage is TRBV5-1 and J usage is TRBJ2-3, with unresolved D. The V gene's germline CDR1 is SGHRS and CDR2 YFSETQ. The ends were cut back, 0 bases at V and 6 bases at J, with 2 bases in the middle. The CDR3 loop spans 11 amino acids. This CDR3 is CASSLEDTQYF. As DNA, the CDR3 is TGCGCCAGCAGCTTGGAGGATACGCAGTATTTT.

This chain connects TRBV10-3 to TRBJ1-2; 10 bases are a match to TRBD1. Trimming removed 5 bases from V and 5 bases from J; junction bases left unmatched: 5. Germline assignment: CDR1 ENHRY and CDR2 SYGVKD. This CDR3 has 14 residues. This chain's CDR3 is CAISTWDRGYGYTF. The CDR3 DNA reads TGTGCCATCAGTACTTGGGACAGGGGATATGGCTACACCTTC.

The chain joins TRBV6-1 to TRBJ2-3; D is uncertain. Trimming removed 0 bases from V and 14 bases from J, with 12 bases in between. The CDR3 is made up of 12 amino acids. Germline values: CDR1 MNHNS, CDR2 SASEGT. This CDR3 reads CASSEAPAPLYF. In DNA form, the CDR3 reads TGTGCCAGCAGTGAAGCTCCCGCACCTCTGTATTTT.

This clone was counted only a few times. This chain links TRBV5-6 with TRBJ2-7; the D call may be TRBD1 or TRBD2 (5 bases each). The CDR3 has 13 amino acids. Trimming left V 1 base short and J 6 bases short, with 11 bases between. From germline, CDR1 is SGHDT and CDR2 YYEEEE. This CDR3 reads CASSLNQGPEQYF. For the CDR3, the DNA is TGTGCCAGCAGCTTGAACCAGGGACCCGAGCAGTACTTC.

The chain couples TRBV5-1 to TRBJ1-2, with D uncertain. Germline V gene lookup returns CDR1 SGHRS and CDR2 YFSETQ. This CDR3 has 13 amino acids. V lost 2 bases and J 0 bases, leaving 5 bases between the germline ends. The DNA of the CDR3 is TGCGCCAGCAGCTTTGACGCTAACTATGGCTACACCTTC. This translates into CASSFDANYGYTF.

This clone has a handful of counts. The rearrangement links TRBV6-4 to TRBJ2-3; D not resolved. V was clipped by 0 bases and J by 2 bases, with 6 bases between them. CDR3 size: 14 residues. CDR1 is MRHNA, CDR2 SNTAGT, per germline. The CDR3 nucleotides are TGTGCCAGCAGTGACTCTGATGCCACAGATACGCAGTATTTT. It codes for CASSDSDATDTQYF.

This clone was detected only once. This chain links TRBV9 with TRBJ2-1, with 7 nucleotides matching TRBD2. This CDR3 has 16 residues. The germline V gene encodes CDR1 SGDLS and CDR2 YYNGEE. Trimming cost V 4 bases and J 7 bases; bases outside gene matches: 14. The CDR3 sequence is CASSPPLGGIGNEQFF. In DNA, the CDR3 is TGTGCCAGCAGCCCCCCCCTCGGGGGGATAGGTAATGAGCAGTTCTTC. The complete variable domain, with remaining parts taken from reference TRBV9 and TRBJ2-1, reads DSGVTQTPKHLITATGQRVTLRCSPRSGDLSVYWYQQSLDQGLQFLIQYYNGEERAKGNILERFSAQQFPDLHSELNLSSLELGDSALYFCASSPPLGGIGNEQFFGPGTRLTVL.

A single count supports this clone. This chain connects TRBV5-6 to TRBJ1-3; TRBD1 might be the D (5 bases). V was pared by 4 bases and J by 2 bases, with 16 bases between. Germline loops: CDR1 SGHDT, CDR2 YYEEEE. This CDR3 is 16 amino acids long. The CDR3 region is CASSLWTRVPGNTIYF. For the CDR3, the DNA is TGTGCCAGCAGCCTGTGGACCAGGGTTCCTGGAAACACCATATATTTT. The variable domain in full, with the rest retrieved from reference TRBV5-6 and TRBJ1-3, is DAGVTQSPTHLIKTRGQQVTLRCSPKSGHDTVSWYQQALGQGPQFIFQYYEEEERQRGNFPDRFSGHQFPNYSSELNVNALLLGDSALYLCASSLWTRVPGNTIYFGEGSWLTVV.

This chain links TRBV5-1 with TRBJ1-1, with D possibly being TRBD1 (6 bases). The CDR3 contains 13 residues. Per the germline V gene, CDR1 is SGHRS and CDR2 is YFSETQ. The V gene lost 4 bases and the J gene lost 0 bases, with 7 bases spanning the gap. The chain's CDR3 is CASSRGMNTEAFF. CDR3 nucleotides: TGCGCCAGCAGCAGGGGGATGAACACTGAAGCTTTCTTT.

Only a few counts were recorded for this clone. Here the CDR3 reads CASSGAFEKLFF. CDR3 bases: TGTGCCAGCAGTGGGGCCTTTGAAAAACTGTTTTTT. The chain employs TRBV2 and TRBJ1-4, with D uncertain. The germline V and J ends were trimmed by 4 bases and 7 bases, with 7 bases remaining between them. Germline CDR1 and CDR2: SNHLY and FYNNEI. This CDR3 comprises 12 residues.

This clone has only one observation. V usage is TRBV24-1 and J usage is TRBJ1-5; D not resolved. The CDR3 spans 13 residues. Germline assignment: CDR1 KGHDR and CDR2 SFDVKD. V was trimmed by 5 bases and J by 0 bases, leaving 4 bases between them. CDR3 amino acids: CATSGRSNQPQHF. CDR3 coding DNA: TGTGCCACCAGTGGGCGTAGCAATCAGCCCCAGCATTTT.

This clone was found a few times. The rearrangement joins TRBV5-1 to TRBJ2-7, with TRBD1 matching 9 bases. The CDR3 sequence is 16 residues long. V was pared by 4 bases and J by 1 base, with 9 bases of the junction left unmatched. From germline, CDR1 is SGHRS and CDR2 YFSETQ. DNA of the CDR3: TGCGCCAGCAGCCCCCCGGCCGGGACAGGGTCCTACGAGCAGTACTTC. Protein product: CASSPPAGTGSYEQYF.

The J gene is TRBJ1-2, the V gene TRBV6-5; D perhaps matches TRBD1 (6 bases). V was shortened by 8 bases and J by 7 bases, with 17 bases between the two germline ends. The CDR3 covers 13 residues. Germline assignment: CDR1 MNHEY and CDR2 SVGAGI. The CDR3 sequence: CASGVDSGVGYTF. The CDR3, as DNA: TGTGCCAGCGGCGTCGACTCAGGGGTTGGCTACACCTTC.